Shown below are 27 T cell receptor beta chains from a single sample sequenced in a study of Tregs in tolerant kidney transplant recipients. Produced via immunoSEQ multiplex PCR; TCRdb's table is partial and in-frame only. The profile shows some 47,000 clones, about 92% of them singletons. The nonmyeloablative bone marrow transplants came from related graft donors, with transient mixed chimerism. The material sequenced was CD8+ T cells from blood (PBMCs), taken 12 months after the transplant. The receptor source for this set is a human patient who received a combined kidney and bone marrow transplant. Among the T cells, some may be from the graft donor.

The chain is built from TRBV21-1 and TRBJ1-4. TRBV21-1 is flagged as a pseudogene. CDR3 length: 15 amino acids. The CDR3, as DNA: TGTGCCAGCAGCCTCGGGGTCAGTACGGATAAAAAACTGTTTTTT. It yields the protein CASSLGVSTDKKLFF.

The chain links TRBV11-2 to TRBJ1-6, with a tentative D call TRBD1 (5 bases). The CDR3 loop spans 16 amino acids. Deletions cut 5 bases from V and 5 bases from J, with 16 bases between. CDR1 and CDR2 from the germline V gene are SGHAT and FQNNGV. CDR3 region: CASSLAGGWNNSPLHF. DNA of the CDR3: TGTGCCAGCAGCCTGGCCGGGGGATGGAATAATTCACCCCTCCACTTT.

The CDR3 coding sequence is TGTGCCAGCTCACCAAGCCGACAGGTTTTACTCTACGAGCAGTACTTC. It yields the protein CASSPSRQVLLYEQYF. The J gene is TRBJ2-7, the V gene TRBV18, with a weak D call TRBD1 (6 bases). Trimming removed 2 bases at V and 3 bases at J, with 17 bases between. The CDR3 loop spans 16 amino acids. The germline CDR1 and CDR2 sequences are KGHSH and LQKENI.

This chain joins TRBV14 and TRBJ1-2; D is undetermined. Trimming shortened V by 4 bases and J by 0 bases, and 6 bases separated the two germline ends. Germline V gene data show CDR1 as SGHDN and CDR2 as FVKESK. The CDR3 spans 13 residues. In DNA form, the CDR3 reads TGTGCCAGCAGCCCTTATACTAACTATGGCTACACCTTC. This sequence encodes CASSPYTNYGYTF.

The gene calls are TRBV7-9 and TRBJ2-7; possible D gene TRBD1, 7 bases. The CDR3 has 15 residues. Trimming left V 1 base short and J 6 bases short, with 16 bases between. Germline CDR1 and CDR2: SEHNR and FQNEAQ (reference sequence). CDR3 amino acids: CASSLVGGGPSEQYF. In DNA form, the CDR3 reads TGTGCCAGCAGCTTAGTAGGAGGGGGCCCATCCGAGCAGTACTTC.

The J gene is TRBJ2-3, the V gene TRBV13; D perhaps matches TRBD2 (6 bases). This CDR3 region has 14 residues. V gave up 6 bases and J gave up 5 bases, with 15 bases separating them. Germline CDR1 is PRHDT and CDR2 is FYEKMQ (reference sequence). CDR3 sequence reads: CASSPPWGEDTQYF. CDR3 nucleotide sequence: TGTGCCAGCAGTCCTCCATGGGGGGAAGATACGCAGTATTTT.

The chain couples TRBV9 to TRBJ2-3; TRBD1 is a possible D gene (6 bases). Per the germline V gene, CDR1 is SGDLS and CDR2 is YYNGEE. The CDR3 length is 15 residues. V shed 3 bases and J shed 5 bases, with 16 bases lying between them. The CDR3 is CASSAAGQRQDTQYF. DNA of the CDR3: TGTGCCAGCAGCGCAGCCGGACAGAGGCAAGATACGCAGTATTTT.

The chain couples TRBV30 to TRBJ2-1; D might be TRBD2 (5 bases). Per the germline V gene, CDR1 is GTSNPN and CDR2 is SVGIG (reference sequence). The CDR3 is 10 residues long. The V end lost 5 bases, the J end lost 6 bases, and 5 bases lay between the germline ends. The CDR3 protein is CAWRGNEQFF. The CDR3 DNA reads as TGTGCCTGGCGGGGCAATGAGCAGTTCTTC.

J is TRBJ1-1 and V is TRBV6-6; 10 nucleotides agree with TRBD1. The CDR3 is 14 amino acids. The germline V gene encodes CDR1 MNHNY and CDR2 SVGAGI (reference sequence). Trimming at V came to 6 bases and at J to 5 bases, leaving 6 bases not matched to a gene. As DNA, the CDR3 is TGTGCCAGCAGCCGCGACAGGGGGCTAACTGAAGCTTTCTTT. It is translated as CASSRDRGLTEAFF.

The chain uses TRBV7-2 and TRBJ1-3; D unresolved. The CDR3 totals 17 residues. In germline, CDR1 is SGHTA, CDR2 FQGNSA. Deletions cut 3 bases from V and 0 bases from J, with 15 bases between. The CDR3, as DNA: TGTGCCAGCAGCTTCCTCTCTCAGGCCAGCTCTGGAAACACCATATATTTT. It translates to CASSFLSQASSGNTIYF.

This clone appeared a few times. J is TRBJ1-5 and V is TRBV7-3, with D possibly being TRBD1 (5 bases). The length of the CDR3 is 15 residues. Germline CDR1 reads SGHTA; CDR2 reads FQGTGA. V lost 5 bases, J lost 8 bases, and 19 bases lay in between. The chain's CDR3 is CASSRSGAASEPQHF. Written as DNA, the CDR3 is TGTGCCAGCAGCCGATCTGGGGCAGCCAGTGAGCCCCAGCATTTT. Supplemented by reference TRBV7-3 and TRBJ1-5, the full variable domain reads GAGVSQTPSNKVTEKGKYVELRCDPISGHTALYWYRQSLGQGPEFLIYFQGTGAADDSGLPNDRFFAVRPEGSVSTLKIQRTERGDSAVYLCASSRSGAASEPQHFGDGTRLSIL.

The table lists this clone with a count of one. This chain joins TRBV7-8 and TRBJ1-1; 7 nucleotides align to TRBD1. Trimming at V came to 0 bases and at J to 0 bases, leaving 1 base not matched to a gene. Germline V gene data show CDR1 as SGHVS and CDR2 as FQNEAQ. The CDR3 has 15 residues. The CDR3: CASSLAGGMNTEAFF. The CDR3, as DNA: TGTGCCAGCAGCTTAGCAGGGGGCATGAACACTGAAGCTTTCTTT.

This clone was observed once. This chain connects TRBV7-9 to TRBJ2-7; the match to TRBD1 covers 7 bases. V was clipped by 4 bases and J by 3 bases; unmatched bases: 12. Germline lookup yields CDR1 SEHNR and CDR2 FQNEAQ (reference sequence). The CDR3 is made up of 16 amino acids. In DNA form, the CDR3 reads TGTGCCAGCAGCTCTAGGGATACAGGGGTCTTCTACGAGCAGTACTTC. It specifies CASSSRDTGVFYEQYF. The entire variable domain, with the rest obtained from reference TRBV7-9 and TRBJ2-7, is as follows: DTGVSQNPRHKITKRGQNVTFRCDPISEHNRLYWYRQTLGQGPEFLTYFQNEAQLEKSRLLSDRFSAERPKGSFSTLEIQRTEQGDSAMYLCASSSRDTGVFYEQYFGPGTRLTVT.

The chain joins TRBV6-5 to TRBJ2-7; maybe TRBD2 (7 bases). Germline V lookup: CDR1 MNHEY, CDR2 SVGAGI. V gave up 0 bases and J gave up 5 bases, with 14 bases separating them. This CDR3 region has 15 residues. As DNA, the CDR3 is TGTGCCAGCAGTTACTCGAGGGGGGGAGTTGACGAGCAGTACTTC. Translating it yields CASSYSRGGVDEQYF.

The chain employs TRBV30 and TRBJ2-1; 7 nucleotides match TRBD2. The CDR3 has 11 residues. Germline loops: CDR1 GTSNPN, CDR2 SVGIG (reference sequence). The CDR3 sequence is CACGGLNEQFF. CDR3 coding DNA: TGTGCGTGCGGGGGTTTGAATGAGCAGTTCTTC.

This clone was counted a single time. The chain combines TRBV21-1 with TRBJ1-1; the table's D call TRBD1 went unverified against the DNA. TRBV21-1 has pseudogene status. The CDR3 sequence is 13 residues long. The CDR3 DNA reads TGTGCCAGCCCTTGGGGGCTAACAACTGAAGCTTTCTTT. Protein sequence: CASPWGLTTEAFF.

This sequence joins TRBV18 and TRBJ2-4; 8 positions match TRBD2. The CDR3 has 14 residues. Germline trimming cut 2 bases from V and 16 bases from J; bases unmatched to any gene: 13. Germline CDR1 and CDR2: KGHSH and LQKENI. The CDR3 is CASSPESGGGTLYF. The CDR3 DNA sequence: TGTGCCAGCTCACCAGAATCGGGCGGGGGGACTCTATACTTC.

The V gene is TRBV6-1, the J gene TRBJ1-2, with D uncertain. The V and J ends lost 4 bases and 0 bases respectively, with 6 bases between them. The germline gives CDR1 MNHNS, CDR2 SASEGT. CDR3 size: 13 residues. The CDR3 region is CASSVQSNYGYTF. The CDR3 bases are TGTGCCAGCAGTGTACAGTCTAACTATGGCTACACCTTC.

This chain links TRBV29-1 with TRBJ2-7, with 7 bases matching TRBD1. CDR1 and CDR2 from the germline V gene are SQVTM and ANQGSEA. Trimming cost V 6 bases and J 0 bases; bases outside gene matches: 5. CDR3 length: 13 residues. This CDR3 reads CSVVGTASYEQYF. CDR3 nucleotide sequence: TGCAGCGTCGTCGGGACAGCCTCCTACGAGCAGTACTTC.

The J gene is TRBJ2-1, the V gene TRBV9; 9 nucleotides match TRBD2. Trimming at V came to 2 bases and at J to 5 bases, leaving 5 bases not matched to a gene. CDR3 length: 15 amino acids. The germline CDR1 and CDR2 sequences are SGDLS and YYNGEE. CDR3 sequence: CASSVLAGPHNEQFF. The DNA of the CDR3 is TGTGCCAGCAGCGTCCTAGCGGGGCCCCACAATGAGCAGTTCTTC.

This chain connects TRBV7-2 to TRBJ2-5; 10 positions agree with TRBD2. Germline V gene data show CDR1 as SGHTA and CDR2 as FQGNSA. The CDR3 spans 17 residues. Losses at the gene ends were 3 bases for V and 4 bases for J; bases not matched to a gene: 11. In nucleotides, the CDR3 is TGTGCCAGCAGCTTCAAAATAGCGGGGGGAACCCTAGAGACCCAGTACTTC. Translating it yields CASSFKIAGGTLETQYF.

CDR3 in DNA: TGTGCCGTGGAGAGGGGCGGGAAAGCTTCCTACGAGCAGTACTTC. As protein: CAVERGGKASYEQYF. The chain joins TRBV11-2 to TRBJ2-5, with D maybe TRBD2 (6 bases). The J call may not be correct, given that the DNA end is closer to TRBJ2-7. Germline V gene sequence: CDR1 SGHAT, CDR2 FQNNGV. The CDR3 sequence is 15 residues long.

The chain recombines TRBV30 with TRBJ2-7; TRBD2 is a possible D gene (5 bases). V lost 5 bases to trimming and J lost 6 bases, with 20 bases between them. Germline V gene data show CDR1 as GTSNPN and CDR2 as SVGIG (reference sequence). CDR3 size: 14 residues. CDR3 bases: TGTGCCTGGCTTTCTCGAGGTGCGCGGGTCGAGCAGTACTTC. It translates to CAWLSRGARVEQYF. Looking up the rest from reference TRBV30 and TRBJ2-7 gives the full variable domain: SQTIHQWPATLVQPVGSPLSLECTVEGTSNPNLYWYRQAAGRGLQLLFYSVGIGQISSEVPQNLSASRPQDRQFILSSKKLLLSDSGFYLCAWLSRGARVEQYFGPGTRLTVT.

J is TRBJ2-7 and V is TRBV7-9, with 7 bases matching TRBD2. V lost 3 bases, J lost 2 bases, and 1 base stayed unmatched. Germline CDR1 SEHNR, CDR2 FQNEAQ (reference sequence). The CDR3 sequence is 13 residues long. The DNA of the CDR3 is TGTGCCAGCAGCTTGGCGGGAGCCTACGAGCAGTACTTC. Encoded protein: CASSLAGAYEQYF.

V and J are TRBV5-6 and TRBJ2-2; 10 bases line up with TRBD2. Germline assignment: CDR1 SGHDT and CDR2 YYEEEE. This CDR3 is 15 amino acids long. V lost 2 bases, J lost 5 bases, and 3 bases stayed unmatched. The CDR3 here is CASSFPSGGTGELFF. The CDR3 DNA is TGTGCCAGCAGCTTTCCTAGCGGGGGTACCGGGGAGCTGTTTTTT. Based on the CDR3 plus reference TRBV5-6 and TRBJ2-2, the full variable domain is DAGVTQSPTHLIKTRGQQVTLRCSPKSGHDTVSWYQQALGQGPQFIFQYYEEEERQRGNFPDRFSGHQFPNYSSELNVNALLLGDSALYLCASSFPSGGTGELFFGEGSRLTVL.

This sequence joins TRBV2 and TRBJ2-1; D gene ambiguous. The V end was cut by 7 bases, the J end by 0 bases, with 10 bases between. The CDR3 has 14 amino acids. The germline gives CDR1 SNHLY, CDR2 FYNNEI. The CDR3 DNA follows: TGTGCCAGCACTTCTACGCCCTCCTACAATGAGCAGTTCTTC. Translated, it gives CASTSTPSYNEQFF.

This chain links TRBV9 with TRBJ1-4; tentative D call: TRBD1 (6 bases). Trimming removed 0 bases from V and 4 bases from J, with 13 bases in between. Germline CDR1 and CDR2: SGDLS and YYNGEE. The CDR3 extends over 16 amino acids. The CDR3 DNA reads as TGTGCCAGCAGCGTAGACCCCCGGGACAATAATGAAAAACTGTTTTTT. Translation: CASSVDPRDNNEKLFF.